This TCR beta chain came from a study of metastatic and nonmetastatic thyroid tumors. As for the study in general: Across peripheral blood and tumor or nodule tissue samples taken from malignant and benign thyroid patients, the repertoires were compared with one another.

In its sample, this clone is medium-sized. TCRdb re-analyzed the PCR reads through MiXCR. There are some 25,000 clones in the sample; around 15% occur only once, and 14% lies in the top ten. The entire patient cohort was treatment-naive prior to thyroid surgery. V was trimmed by 7 bases and J by 11 bases, leaving 17 bases between them. The CDR3 sequence is 12 residues long. This chain links TRBV12-3 or TRBV12-4 with TRBJ1-1, with TRBD1 as a possible D gene (6 bases). The TCR was taken from a female donor with papillary thyroid cancer or a benign thyroid nodule (not recorded which). Some clones in this sample may be carry-over from other donors' samples. The sample consisted of blood. The CDR3 sequence is CASTNTGGGAFF. The CDR3 coding sequence is TGTGCCAGCACCAACACCGGAGGGGGGGCTTTCTTT.